Listed below are T cell receptor beta chains from one sample, sequenced in a study of Graves' ophthalmopathy and Graves' hyperthyroidism. One entry per CDR3 protein results from TCRdb running MiXCR on the multiplex PCR reads. The data hold under 350,000 distinct CDR3 sequences, with around a sixth observed a single time. The sample consisted of peripheral blood. The receptors originated from an adult man with Graves' ophthalmopathy. The CDR3 runs from the conserved cysteine through the conserved F or W. Each record gives: V gene, J gene, D gene, clone size, CDR3 protein, CDR3 DNA. The D gene is left open where the match is weak. Rows give clone size only sometimes, using once, few, many, or a class for an expanded clone.

TRBV15	TRBJ1-1	TRBD1	many	CATSRGGQGAAAFF	TGTGCCACCAGCAGGGGAGGACAGGGGGCTGCGGCTTTCTTT
TRBV3-1	TRBJ1-2	-	many	CASSQDVGSYGYTF	TGTGCCAGCAGCCAAGATGTGGGTTCCTATGGCTACACCTTC
TRBV4-2	TRBJ2-7	TRBD2	many	CASSPSGDSYEQYF	TGTGCCAGCAGCCCTAGCGGGGACTCCTACGAGCAGTACTTC
TRBV6-5	TRBJ1-1	-	many	CASSLRPGDPEAFF	TGTGCCAGCAGTTTGAGGCCAGGGGACCCTGAAGCTTTCTTT
TRBV6-1	TRBJ1-2	-	many	CASSEVYIIDYGYTF	TGTGCCAGCAGTGAAGTGTACATTATAGACTATGGCTACACCTTC
TRBV7-9	TRBJ2-7	TRBD1	many	CASSGVRDSSYEQYF	TGTGCCAGCAGCGGGGTCAGGGACAGCTCCTACGAGCAGTACTTC
TRBV29-1	TRBJ1-2	-	many	CSVEDSTRLGYTF	TGCAGCGTTGAAGATTCTACGCGGCTTGGCTACACCTTC
TRBV11-2	TRBJ1-6	-	many	CASSLDIYRVHYSPLHF	TGTGCCAGCAGCTTAGATATTTACAGGGTTCATTATTCACCCCTCCACTTT
TRBV11-3	TRBJ1-1	-	-	CASSSRQVSYTEAFF	TGTGCCAGCAGCTCCAGACAGGTGTCCTACACTGAAGCTTTCTTT
TRBV30	TRBJ1-5	-	-	CAWSVGGMQPQHF	TGTGCCTGGAGTGTCGGGGGGATGCAGCCCCAGCATTTT
TRBV12-3/TRBV12-4	TRBJ1-5	-	many	CASGRSGYSNQPQHF	TGTGCCAGCGGGAGATCGGGCTATAGCAATCAGCCCCAGCATTTT
TRBV12-3/TRBV12-4	TRBJ2-5	-	-	CASSFGGWTQYF	TGTGCCAGCAGTTTTGGCGGGTGGACCCAGTACTTC
TRBV30	TRBJ1-1	-	many	CAGQVEGFDTEAFF	TGTGCCGGCCAAGTCGAGGGGTTTGACACTGAAGCTTTCTTT
TRBV7-2	TRBJ2-7	-	many	CASSLAAYYEQYF	TGTGCCAGCAGCTTAGCGGCTTACTACGAGCAGTACTTC
TRBV25-1	TRBJ1-1	-	many	CATGGSTEAFF	TGTGCCACTGGGGGTTCGACTGAAGCTTTCTTT
TRBV7-2	TRBJ1-1	-	many	CASSPGHGFTEAFF	TGTGCCAGCAGCCCCGGACACGGTTTCACTGAAGCTTTCTTT
TRBV12-3/TRBV12-4	TRBJ2-7	-	-	CASSLSTTAYEQYF	TGTGCCAGCAGTTTATCCACGACCGCCTACGAGCAGTACTTC
TRBV19	TRBJ1-5	TRBD1	once	CASSIEGGNQPQHF	TGTGCCAGTAGTATAGAAGGGGGCAACCAGCCCCAGCATTTT
TRBV5-8	TRBJ1-5	-	many	CASSLALLPQHF	TGTGCCAGCAGCTTGGCCCTTCTGCCCCAGCATTTT
TRBV6-2/TRBV6-3	TRBJ2-2	-	-	CASSFVRPANTGELFF	TGTGCCAGCAGTTTCGTGCGGCCCGCGAACACCGGGGAGCTGTTTTTT
TRBV7-6	TRBJ1-2	-	many	CASSLEEGDYGYTF	TGTGCCAGCAGCTTAGAGGAGGGTGACTATGGCTACACCTTC
TRBV6-1	TRBJ2-5	-	many	CASSDGLGGGLQETQYF	TGTGCCAGCAGCGACGGACTAGGGGGAGGGTTGCAAGAGACCCAGTACTTC
TRBV20-1	TRBJ1-5	-	many	CSARDRRAGGNQPQHF	TGCAGTGCTAGAGATCGGCGGGCAGGCGGCAATCAGCCCCAGCATTTT
TRBV4-2	TRBJ1-6	-	-	CASCQDLGSPLHF	TGTGCCAGCTGCCAAGATCTTGGTTCACCCCTCCACTTT
TRBV11-2	TRBJ2-7	-	-	CASSLGSTTRYEQYF	TGTGCCAGCAGCTTAGGGTCCACGACCAGGTACGAGCAGTACTTC
TRBV11-1	TRBJ2-3	TRBD2	many	CASSSWTSGVSEDTQYF	TGTGCCAGCAGCTCCTGGACTAGCGGGGTTTCGGAAGATACGCAGTATTTT
TRBV12-3/TRBV12-4	TRBJ2-7	TRBD2	many	CASTIFGGRANEQYF	TGTGCCAGCACCATTTTTGGGGGGAGGGCTAACGAGCAGTACTTC
TRBV15	TRBJ1-2	-	many	CATSKDRINNYGYTF	TGTGCCACCAGCAAAGACAGGATAAATAACTATGGCTACACCTTC
TRBV27	TRBJ2-7	-	many	CASSLLGSHYEQYF	TGTGCCAGCAGTTTATTAGGGTCTCATTACGAGCAGTACTTC
TRBV27	TRBJ2-6	-	many	CASSSLGNSGANVLTF	TGTGCCAGCAGTTCCCTCGGAAACTCTGGGGCCAACGTCCTGACTTTC
TRBV9	TRBJ1-1	TRBD1	few	CASSPATGATEAFF	TGTGCCAGCAGCCCCGCTACAGGGGCCACTGAAGCTTTCTTT
TRBV18	TRBJ1-5	-	many	CASSYGSNQPQHF	TGTGCCAGCTCATATGGGAGCAATCAGCCCCAGCATTTT
TRBV30	TRBJ1-2	-	many	CAWSVLRYGYTF	TGTGCCTGGAGTGTATTACGTTATGGCTACACCTTC
TRBV12-3/TRBV12-4	TRBJ2-7	-	many	CASSLHDPSYEQYF	TGTGCCAGCAGTTTACACGACCCGTCCTACGAGCAGTACTTC
TRBV7-2	TRBJ2-5	-	many	CASSLYGETQYF	TGTGCCAGCAGCTTATATGGGGAGACCCAGTACTTC
TRBV6-2/TRBV6-3	TRBJ2-7	-	many	CAGHSGGKVNEQYF	TGTGCCGGGCACTCAGGCGGGAAGGTCAACGAGCAGTACTTC
TRBV15	TRBJ2-2	TRBD2	-	CATSRELAGVTGELFF	TGTGCCACCAGCAGAGAACTAGCGGGAGTCACCGGGGAGCTGTTTTTT
TRBV27	TRBJ2-5	TRBD2	few	CASSSGLAGGQETQYF	TGTGCCAGCAGCTCGGGACTAGCGGGAGGTCAAGAGACCCAGTACTTC
TRBV3-1	TRBJ2-2	-	many	CASSLGTPKVRGELFF	TGTGCCAGCAGCCTCGGGACTCCTAAGGTCCGCGGGGAGCTGTTTTTT
TRBV20-1	TRBJ1-2	-	many	CSASGGRNYGYTF	TGCAGTGCTAGCGGCGGGCGTAACTATGGCTACACCTTC
TRBV28	TRBJ1-5	-	-	CATQSGRAVYQPQHF	TGTGCCACCCAATCCGGCAGGGCGGTCTATCAGCCCCAGCATTTT
TRBV2	TRBJ1-2	TRBD1	many	CASSTDRGGYTF	TGTGCCAGCAGTACCGACAGGGGAGGCTACACCTTC
TRBV6-2/TRBV6-3	TRBJ1-6	TRBD1	many	CASSYPRTGADNSPLHF	TGTGCCAGCAGTTACCCAAGGACAGGGGCGGATAATTCACCCCTCCACTTT
TRBV6-5	TRBJ1-2	-	-	CASSYTQGYGYTF	TGTGCCAGCAGTTACACACAGGGTTATGGCTACACCTTC
TRBV24-1	TRBJ2-5	-	many	CATSDLRTGQETQYF	TGTGCCACCAGTGATTTAAGGACGGGACAAGAGACCCAGTACTTC
TRBV9	TRBJ2-7	-	many	CASSVVGDVGEQYF	TGTGCCAGCAGCGTAGTGGGGGACGTAGGGGAGCAGTACTTC
TRBV20-1	TRBJ1-2	-	many	CSASTGQARPYF	TGCAGTGCTAGTACCGGCCAAGCGAGACCTTACTTC
TRBV20-1	TRBJ2-5	TRBD2	-	CSARDLAGGETQYF	TGCAGTGCTAGGGATCTAGCGGGAGGGGAGACCCAGTACTTC
TRBV28	TRBJ2-7	TRBD1	many	CASSPYRGSYEQYF	TGTGCCAGCAGCCCCTACAGGGGATCCTACGAGCAGTACTTC
TRBV30	TRBJ2-2	-	many	CAWSVVAGTLTGELFF	TGTGCCTGGAGTGTGGTGGCAGGGACATTAACCGGGGAGCTGTTTTTT
TRBV12-3/TRBV12-4	TRBJ2-7	TRBD1	many	CASSTGTGVREQYF	TGTGCCAGCAGTACCGGGACAGGGGTCCGCGAGCAGTACTTC
TRBV12-3/TRBV12-4	TRBJ2-7	TRBD2	once	CASRPGTSGLYEQYF	TGTGCCAGCAGGCCAGGGACTAGCGGGCTCTACGAGCAGTACTTC
TRBV20-1	TRBJ1-1	-	many	CSAPRTVNTEAFF	TGCAGTGCTCCCCGGACGGTGAACACTGAAGCTTTCTTT
TRBV11-2	TRBJ1-1	-	many	CASSQGYTEAFF	TGTGCCAGCAGCCAGGGGTACACTGAAGCTTTCTTT
TRBV12-3/TRBV12-4	TRBJ2-7	-	many	CASSPLPRPYEQYF	TGTGCCAGCAGCCCCCTACCGAGGCCCTACGAGCAGTACTTC
TRBV5-1	TRBJ2-6	TRBD1	many	CASRTGTGGSGANVLTF	TGCGCCAGCAGGACCGGGACAGGGGGTTCTGGGGCCAACGTCCTGACTTTC
TRBV28	TRBJ2-5	-	-	CASTTSTKETQYF	TGTGCCAGCACCACTAGCACAAAAGAGACCCAGTACTTC
TRBV6-5	TRBJ1-1	-	many	CASSYSRGVRMNTEAFF	TGTGCCAGCAGTTACTCGAGGGGAGTCCGTATGAACACTGAAGCTTTCTTT
TRBV6-2/TRBV6-3	TRBJ2-5	-	many	CASSYSSARRRGETQYF	TGTGCCAGCAGTTACTCTTCGGCCAGGAGGCGGGGAGAGACCCAGTACTTC